This note documents a single T cell receptor (beta chain) sequence. Its antigen is unknown. The source of the sample is a study of cytomegalovirus exposure and HLA in healthy donors. Overall study: As an earlier analysis found, 150 million to 200 million T cells yielded about 120 million unique TCR beta sequences. Overall study results and limits: Immune exposure information comprised only CMV serostatus. A later analysis reportedly found that, within productive TCRs, an Asian-associated ancestry cluster had fewer N-insertions than the mean observed across the 666 donors. Association of a missense DCLRE1C variant with TCR beta V- and J-gene trimming was reported in a later analysis.

Use of 60 Vbeta and 13 Jbeta primers characterized the PCR. The data were produced by immunoSEQ multiplex PCR, yet TCRdb's version contains in-frame clones alone and is incomplete. The sample records more than 110,000 clones, roughly 65% being singletons. Germline V CDR1 and CDR2: MGHRA, YSYEKL. V was shortened by 3 bases and J by 8 bases, with 23 bases between the two germline ends. This CDR3 region has 17 residues. Sequencing used PBMCs. The receptor was isolated from a woman under 40 in good health and CMV-seronegative. The chain has TRBV4-1 and TRBJ2-1, with D tentatively TRBD2 (5 bases). CDR3 sequence: CASSQEKASSFVYEQFF. CDR3 nucleotides: TGCGCCAGCAGCCAGGAGAAGGCTAGCAGTTTTGTTTATGAGCAGTTCTTC.